This entry lists 15 T cell receptor beta chains sequenced from one sample in a study of blood T cell repertoires in COVID-19. Using immunoSEQ multiplex PCR, the repertoire was profiled, and TCRdb retains in-frame clones only, with some absent. The profile shows approximately 130,000 clones, less than 90% of them singletons. The sample was PBMCs or T cells enriched from blood (not recorded which). These TCRs come from a man aged 25 to 40 who had recovered from COVID-19.

The rearrangement joins TRBV7-9 to TRBJ2-1; TRBD1 matches 7 bases. Per the germline V gene, CDR1 is SEHNR and CDR2 is FQNEAQ (reference sequence). With 4 bases clipped from V and 0 bases from J, the junction kept 12 bases outside the gene matches. This CDR3 region has 18 residues. CDR3 DNA sequence: TGTGCCAGCAGCTCTCCACCCGGACAGGCGAGCTCCTACAATGAGCAGTTCTTC. Its protein is CASSSPPGQASSYNEQFF.

This sequence joins TRBV7-3 and TRBJ2-3, with TRBD2 identical over 9 bases. The CDR3 runs to 15 residues. Germline V gives CDR1 SGHTA, CDR2 FQGTGA. V was pared by 2 bases and J by 11 bases, with 11 bases of the junction left unmatched. CDR3: CASSLEVAGDGGQYF. CDR3 DNA: TGTGCCAGCAGCTTAGAAGTAGCGGGAGACGGCGGGCAGTATTTT.

This sequence joins TRBV27 and TRBJ2-3, with TRBD1 matching 10 bases. The germline V gene has CDR1 MNHEY and CDR2 SMNVEV (reference sequence). CDR3 size: 16 residues. V shed 2 bases, J shed 4 bases, and the junction held 6 bases outside the gene matches. For the CDR3, the DNA is TGTGCCAGCAGTTTAAAGGGACAGGGGTACGCAGATACGCAGTATTTT. This codes for CASSLKGQGYADTQYF.

V is TRBV5-1 and J is TRBJ2-7; 8 positions match TRBD1. Germline V gene data show CDR1 as SGHRS and CDR2 as YFSETQ. The ends lost 3 bases at V and 2 bases at J; junction bases unmatched: 7. The CDR3 length is 15 residues. The CDR3 DNA follows: TGCGCCAGCAGCTACGACGGACAGGGAACCTACGAGCAGTACTTC. Translation: CASSYDGQGTYEQYF.

CDR3 loop: CASSAAYSNQPQHF. The CDR3 bases are TGTGCCAGCAGCGCGGCTTATAGCAATCAGCCCCAGCATTTT. V gene TRBV6-5 combines with J gene TRBJ1-5; no clear D gene. Trimming took off 6 bases at V and 0 bases at J, with 9 bases between the two ends. The germline gives CDR1 MNHEY, CDR2 SVGAGI. CDR3 length: 14 amino acids.

The CDR3 DNA is TGTGCCAGCAGCTTAGCGGGGGATGAGCAGTTCTTC. The encoded protein is CASSLAGDEQFF. The chain employs TRBV11-3 and TRBJ2-1; weak D call: TRBD2 (6 bases). The ends were cut back, 1 base at V and 8 bases at J, with 6 bases in the middle. The CDR3 has 12 residues. Germline V lookup: CDR1 SGHNT, CDR2 YENEEA. Full variable domain (missing parts from reference TRBV11-3 and TRBJ2-1): EAGVVQSPRYKIIEKKQPVAFWCNPISGHNTLYWYLQNLGQGPELLIRYENEEAVDDSQLPKDRFSAERLKGVDSTLKIQPAELGDSAVYLCASSLAGDEQFFGPGTRLTVL.

The V call is TRBV5-1, the J call TRBJ1-1; TRBD1 matches 8 bases. Germline V CDR1 and CDR2: SGHRS, YFSETQ. This CDR3 has 14 amino acids. Trimming removed 4 bases from V and 1 base from J; junction bases left unmatched: 3. The CDR3, as DNA: TGCGCCAGCAGCCCCGGGACAGGGAACACTGAAGCTTTCTTT. Translated, it gives CASSPGTGNTEAFF.

The table lists this clone with a count of one. The chain is built from TRBV6-6 and TRBJ1-2; 10 bases align to TRBD1. Per the germline V gene, CDR1 is MNHNY and CDR2 is SVGAGI (reference sequence). V shed 8 bases, J shed 8 bases, and the junction held 14 bases outside the gene matches. CDR3 length: 15 amino acids. The CDR3 nucleotides read TGTGCCAGCTCCAACCGGGACAGGGGTTTTCAAGGCTACACCTTC. It specifies CASSNRDRGFQGYTF.

V is TRBV27 and J is TRBJ1-5; 11 positions match TRBD1. This CDR3 has 18 residues. The J segment lost 0 bases and the V segment lost 6 bases, leaving 10 bases of the junction unmatched. Germline V gene lookup returns CDR1 MNHEY and CDR2 SMNVEV (reference sequence). CDR3 loop: CASSWPGQGVYSNQPQHF. The CDR3 DNA reads as TGTGCCAGCAGCTGGCCGGGACAGGGGGTTTATAGCAATCAGCCCCAGCATTTT.

This clone showed up just a few times. The CDR3 nucleotides read TGTGCCAGCAGCTTAAAGACAGGAACCATCGGGGAGCTGTTTTTT. Translation: CASSLKTGTIGELFF. The genes are TRBV9 and TRBJ2-2, with D possibly matching TRBD1 (6 bases). The CDR3 is 15 residues long. Germline-derived CDR1 and CDR2 are SGDLS and YYNGEE. V dropped 4 bases and J dropped 7 bases, with 17 bases sitting between them.

The chain couples TRBV29-1 to TRBJ2-3; the D gene is possibly TRBD2 (6 bases). Deletions cut 4 bases from V and 4 bases from J, with 9 bases between. CDR3 length equals 12 residues. Germline values: CDR1 SQVTM, CDR2 ANQGSEA. The CDR3 DNA reads as TGCAGCGTTGTGGGGGAGGCAGATACGCAGTATTTT. This translates into CSVVGEADTQYF.

The chain is built from TRBV5-4 and TRBJ2-1; 14 nucleotides line up with TRBD2. The CDR3 runs 18 residues. The V segment lost 3 bases and the J segment 4 bases; nucleotides outside the gene matches: 9. Per the germline V gene, CDR1 is SGHNT and CDR2 is YYREEE (reference sequence). In DNA form, the CDR3 reads TGTGCCAGCAGCTCAAAGGGACTAGCGGGAGCCCCTTACAATGAGCAGTTCTTC. Its protein product is CASSSKGLAGAPYNEQFF.

The chain joins TRBV7-9 to TRBJ1-1; unclear D gene. The CDR3 sequence is 16 residues long. Deletions cut 5 bases from V and 1 base from J, with 17 bases between. Germline loops: CDR1 SEHNR, CDR2 FQNEAQ (reference sequence). The CDR3 spells CASSHPYPNRNTEAFF. The CDR3 bases are TGTGCCAGCAGCCACCCATACCCCAACAGGAACACTGAAGCTTTCTTT. Using reference TRBV7-9 and TRBJ1-1 for the parts outside the CDR3, the full variable domain is DTGVSQNPRHKITKRGQNVTFRCDPISEHNRLYWYRQTLGQGPEFLTYFQNEAQLEKSRLLSDRFSAERPKGSFSTLEIQRTEQGDSAMYLCASSHPYPNRNTEAFFGQGTRLTVV.

The chain has TRBV28 and TRBJ2-7, with TRBD2 identical over 14 bases. J lost 3 bases, V lost 7 bases, and 2 bases had no gene match. The CDR3 runs to 14 residues. The V gene's germline CDR1 is MDHEN and CDR2 SYDVKM. The CDR3 DNA is TGTGCCAGCACCGGGACTAGCGGGAGCTACGAGCAGTACTTC. Encoded protein: CASTGTSGSYEQYF.

The chain joins TRBV7-2 to TRBJ2-3; 11 bases match TRBD2. The germline CDR1 and CDR2 sequences are SGHTA and FQGNSA. This CDR3 has 16 residues. V shed 1 base and J 4 bases; nucleotides not matched to a gene: 4. The CDR3 reads CASSLVAGGLSDTQYF. CDR3 DNA: TGTGCCAGCAGCTTAGTAGCGGGGGGGCTATCAGATACGCAGTATTTT. The full variable domain, with the rest looked up from reference TRBV7-2 and TRBJ2-3, is GAGVSQSPSNKVTEKGKDVELRCDPISGHTALYWYRQSLGQGLEFLIYFQGNSAPDKSGLPSDRFSAERTGGSVSTLTIQRTQQEDSAVYLCASSLVAGGLSDTQYFGPGTRLTVL.